Presented here are 4 T cell receptor beta chains from one specimen sequenced in a study of vaccination and CD4 T cells after COVID-19 (dated by TCRdb to between 2021 and 2024). Interpreted using the paper, the treatment or condition label stands for: 10-day PBMC culture with coronavirus spike peptide pools or control peptides (ViraFEST assay). Their specific antigens are unknown. The library came from PCR. The sequencing machine was an Illumina iSeq 100. DNA from cultured CD4+ T cells underwent TCR sequencing with the Oncomine TCR Beta short-read assay at the Johns Hopkins FTIC core. In TCRdb, the public reads were trimmed at Q25 with fastp and aligned with MiXCR, with productive beta chains retained. Records with the same CDR3 protein are collapsed into one entry carrying the most frequent genes and DNA. The sample table holds 4,000 to 4,500 distinct CDR3 sequences, of which about 20% were seen once. The top ten clones comprise approximately 26% of the sample.

The specimen sequenced was CD4+ T cells from blood, cultured in vitro. Source of these receptors: a human donor who had recovered from COVID-19.

By share, this clonotype ranks as medium-sized. The CDR3 region is CASSPPQRNTEAFF. The CDR3 nucleotides are TGTGCCAGCAGCCCCCCACAGAGGAACACTGAAGCTTTCTTT. J is TRBJ1-1 and V is TRBV7-9; D gene uncertain. This CDR3 is built from 14 residues. V was shortened by 5 bases and J by 1 base, with 11 bases between the two germline ends. CDR1 and CDR2 from the germline V gene are SEHNR and FQNEAQ (reference sequence).

Within the sample, this clonotype is medium-sized (0.01 to 0.1%). The J gene is TRBJ2-7, the V gene TRBV12-3 or TRBV12-4; TRBD2 agrees at 8 bases. V trimming: 5 bases; J trimming: 4 bases; junction bases outside the gene matches: 4. The CDR3 is made up of 13 amino acids. CDR3 residues: CASSRGGPYEQYF. The CDR3 DNA follows: TGTGCCAGCAGTCGGGGGGGCCCGTACGAGCAGTACTTC.

This clonotype was picked up a small number of times. The CDR3 nucleotides read TGTGCTGCCGCTTCAGGGGGTTCTAGCTCTGGAAACACCATATATTTT. Amino acids: CAAASGGSSSGNTIYF. The chain has TRBV7-2 and TRBJ1-3; TRBD1 aligns across 7 bases. CDR1 and CDR2 (germline): SGHTA, FQGNSA. CDR3 length equals 16 residues.

In this sample, this clonotype turned up a few times. The chain joins TRBV20-1 to TRBJ2-5; 10 positions match TRBD1. The CDR3 covers 13 residues. V shed 5 bases and J 6 bases; nucleotides not matched to a gene: 6. Germline loops: CDR1 DFQATT, CDR2 SNEGSKA (reference sequence). DNA of the CDR3: TGCAGTGCTTGGACAGGGGGAGGACAGACCCAGTACTTC. As protein: CSAWTGGGQTQYF.